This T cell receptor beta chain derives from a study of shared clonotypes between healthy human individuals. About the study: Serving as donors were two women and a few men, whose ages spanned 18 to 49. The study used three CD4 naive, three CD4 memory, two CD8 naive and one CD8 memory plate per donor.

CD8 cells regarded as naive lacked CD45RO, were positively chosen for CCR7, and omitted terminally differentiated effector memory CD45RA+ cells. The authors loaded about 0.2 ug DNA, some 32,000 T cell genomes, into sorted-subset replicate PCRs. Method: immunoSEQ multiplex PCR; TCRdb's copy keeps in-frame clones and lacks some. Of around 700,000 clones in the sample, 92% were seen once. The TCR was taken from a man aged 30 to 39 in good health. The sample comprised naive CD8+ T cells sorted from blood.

The CDR3 region is CASQGPRGSSYEQYF. CDR3 sequence (DNA): TGTGCCTCGCAGGGGCCCAGGGGTAGCTCCTACGAGCAGTACTTC. V and J are TRBV18 and TRBJ2-7, with D maybe TRBD1 (6 bases). Germline V lookup: CDR1 KGHSH, CDR2 LQKENI. Deletions cut 11 bases from V and 0 bases from J, with 20 bases between. The CDR3 is 15 residues long.